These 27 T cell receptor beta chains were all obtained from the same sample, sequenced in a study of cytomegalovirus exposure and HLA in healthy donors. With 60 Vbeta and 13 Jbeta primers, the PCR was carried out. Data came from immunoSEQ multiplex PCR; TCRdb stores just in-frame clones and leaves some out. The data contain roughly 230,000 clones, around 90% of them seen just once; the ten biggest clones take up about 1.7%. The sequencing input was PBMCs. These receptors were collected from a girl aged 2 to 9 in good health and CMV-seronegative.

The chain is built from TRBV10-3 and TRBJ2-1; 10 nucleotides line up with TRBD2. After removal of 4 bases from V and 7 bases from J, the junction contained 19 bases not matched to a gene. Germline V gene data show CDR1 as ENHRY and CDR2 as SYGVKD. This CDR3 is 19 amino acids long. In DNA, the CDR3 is TGTGCCATCAGTGCGTTATCTAGCGGGAGTCTACTCCGGGGTAATGAGCAGTTCTTC. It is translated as CAISALSSGSLLRGNEQFF.

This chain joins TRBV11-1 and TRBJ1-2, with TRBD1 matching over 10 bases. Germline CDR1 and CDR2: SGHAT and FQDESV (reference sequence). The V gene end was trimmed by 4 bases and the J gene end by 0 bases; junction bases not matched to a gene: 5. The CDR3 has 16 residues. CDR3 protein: CASSSLGQGTNYGYTF. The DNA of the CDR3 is TGTGCCAGCAGCTCACTGGGACAGGGGACTAACTATGGCTACACCTTC.

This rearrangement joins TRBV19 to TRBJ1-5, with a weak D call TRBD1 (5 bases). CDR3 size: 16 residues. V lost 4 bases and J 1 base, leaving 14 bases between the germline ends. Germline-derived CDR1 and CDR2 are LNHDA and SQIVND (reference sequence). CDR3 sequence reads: CASSTGGALSNQPQHF. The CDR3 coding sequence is TGTGCCAGTAGTACCGGTGGGGCCTTAAGCAATCAGCCCCAGCATTTT.

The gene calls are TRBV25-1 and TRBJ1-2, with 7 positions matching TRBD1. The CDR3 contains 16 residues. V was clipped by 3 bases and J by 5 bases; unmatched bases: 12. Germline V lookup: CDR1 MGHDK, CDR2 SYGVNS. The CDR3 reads CASSETGRVPLYGYTF. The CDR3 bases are TGTGCCAGCAGTGAGACAGGGCGAGTGCCCTTATATGGCTACACCTTC.

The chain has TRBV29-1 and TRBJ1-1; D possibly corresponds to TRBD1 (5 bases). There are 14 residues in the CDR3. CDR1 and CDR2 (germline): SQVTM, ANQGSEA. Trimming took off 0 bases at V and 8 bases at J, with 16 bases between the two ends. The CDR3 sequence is CSVEDFRREGEAFF. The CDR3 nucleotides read TGCAGCGTTGAAGATTTTCGCAGGGAGGGGGAAGCTTTCTTT. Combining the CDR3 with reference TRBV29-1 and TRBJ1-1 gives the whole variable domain SAVISQKPSRDICQRGTSLTIQCQVDSQVTMMFWYRQQPGQSLTLIATANQGSEATYESGFVIDKFPISRPNLTFSTLTVSNMSPEDSSIYLCSVEDFRREGEAFFGQGTRLTVV.

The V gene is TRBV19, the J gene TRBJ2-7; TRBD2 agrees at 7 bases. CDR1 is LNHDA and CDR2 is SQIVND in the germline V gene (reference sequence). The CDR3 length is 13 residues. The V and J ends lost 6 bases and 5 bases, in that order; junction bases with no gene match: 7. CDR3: CASRDYSGHEQYF. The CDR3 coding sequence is TGTGCCAGTAGGGACTATAGCGGGCACGAGCAGTACTTC.

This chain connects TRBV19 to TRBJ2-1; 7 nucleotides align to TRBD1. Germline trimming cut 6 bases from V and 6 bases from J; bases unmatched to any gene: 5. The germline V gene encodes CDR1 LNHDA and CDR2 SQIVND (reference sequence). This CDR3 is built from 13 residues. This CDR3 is CASRNRGGNEQFF. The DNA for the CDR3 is TGTGCCAGTAGAAACAGGGGTGGCAATGAGCAGTTCTTC.

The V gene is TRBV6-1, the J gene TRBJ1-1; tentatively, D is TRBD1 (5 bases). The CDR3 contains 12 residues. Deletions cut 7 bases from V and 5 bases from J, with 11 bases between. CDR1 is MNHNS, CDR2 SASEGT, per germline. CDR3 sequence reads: CASIMGGTEAFF. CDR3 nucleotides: TGTGCCAGCATAATGGGGGGGACTGAAGCTTTCTTT.

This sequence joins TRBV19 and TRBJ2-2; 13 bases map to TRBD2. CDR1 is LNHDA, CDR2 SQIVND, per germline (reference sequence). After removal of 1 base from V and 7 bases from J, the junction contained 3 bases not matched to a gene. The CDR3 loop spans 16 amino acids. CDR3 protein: CASSIGTSGSVGELFF. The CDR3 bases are TGTGCCAGTAGTATAGGGACTAGCGGGAGTGTCGGGGAGCTGTTTTTT.

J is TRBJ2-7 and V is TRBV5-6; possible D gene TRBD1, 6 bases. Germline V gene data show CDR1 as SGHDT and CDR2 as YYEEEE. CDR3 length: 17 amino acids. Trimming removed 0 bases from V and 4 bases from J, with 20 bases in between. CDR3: CASSLETGTQGFYEQYF. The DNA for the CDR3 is TGTGCCAGCAGCTTGGAAACCGGGACGCAGGGGTTTTACGAGCAGTACTTC.

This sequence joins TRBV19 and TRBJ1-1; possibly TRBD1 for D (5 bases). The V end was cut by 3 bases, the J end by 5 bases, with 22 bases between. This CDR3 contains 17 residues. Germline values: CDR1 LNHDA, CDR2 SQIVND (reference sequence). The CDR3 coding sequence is TGTGCCAGTAGTATTTTTCGGCCAGGGAACCGCCCAACTGAAGCTTTCTTT. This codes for CASSIFRPGNRPTEAFF.

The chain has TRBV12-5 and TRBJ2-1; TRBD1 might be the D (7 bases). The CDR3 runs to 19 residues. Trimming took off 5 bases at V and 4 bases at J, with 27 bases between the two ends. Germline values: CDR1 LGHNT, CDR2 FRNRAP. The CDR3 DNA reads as TGTGCTAGTGGTCCCCCAGGACAGGAGGGTTCACCAAAATACAATGAGCAGTTCTTC. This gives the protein CASGPPGQEGSPKYNEQFF.

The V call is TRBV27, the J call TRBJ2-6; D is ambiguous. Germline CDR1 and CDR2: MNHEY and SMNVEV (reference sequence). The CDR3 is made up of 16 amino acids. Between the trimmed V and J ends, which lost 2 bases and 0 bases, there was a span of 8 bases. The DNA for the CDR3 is TGTGCCAGCAGTTTAATGTCCGGCTCTGGGGCCAACGTCCTGACTTTC. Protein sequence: CASSLMSGSGANVLTF.

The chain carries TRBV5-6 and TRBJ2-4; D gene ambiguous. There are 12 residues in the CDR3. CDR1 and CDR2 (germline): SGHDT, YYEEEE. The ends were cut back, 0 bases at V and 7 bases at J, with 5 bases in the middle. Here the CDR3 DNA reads TGTGCCAGCAGCTTGGGTCAGAACATTCAGTACTTC. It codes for CASSLGQNIQYF. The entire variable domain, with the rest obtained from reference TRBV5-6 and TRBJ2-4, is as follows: DAGVTQSPTHLIKTRGQQVTLRCSPKSGHDTVSWYQQALGQGPQFIFQYYEEEERQRGNFPDRFSGHQFPNYSSELNVNALLLGDSALYLCASSLGQNIQYFGAGTRLSVL.

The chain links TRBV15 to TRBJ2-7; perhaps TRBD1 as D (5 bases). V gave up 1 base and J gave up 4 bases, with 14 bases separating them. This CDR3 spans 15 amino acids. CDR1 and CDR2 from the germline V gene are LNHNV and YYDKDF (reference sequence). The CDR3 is CATSRVVGQGYEQYF. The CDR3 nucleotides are TGTGCCACCAGCAGAGTTGTGGGTCAGGGTTACGAGCAGTACTTC.

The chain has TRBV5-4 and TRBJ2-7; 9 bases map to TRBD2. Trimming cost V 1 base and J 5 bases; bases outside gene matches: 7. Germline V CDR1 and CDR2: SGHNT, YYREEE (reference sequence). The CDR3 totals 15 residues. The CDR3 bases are TGTGCCAGCAGCTTGTTTAGCGGGAGTTGGAACGAGCAGTACTTC. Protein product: CASSLFSGSWNEQYF.

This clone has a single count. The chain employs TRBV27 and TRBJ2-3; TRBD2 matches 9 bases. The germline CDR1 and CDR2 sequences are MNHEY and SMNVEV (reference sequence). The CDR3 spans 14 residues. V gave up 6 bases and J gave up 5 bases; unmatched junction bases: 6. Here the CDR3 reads CASSQTSGGDTQYF. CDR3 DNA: TGTGCCAGCAGCCAGACTAGCGGCGGAGATACGCAGTATTTT.

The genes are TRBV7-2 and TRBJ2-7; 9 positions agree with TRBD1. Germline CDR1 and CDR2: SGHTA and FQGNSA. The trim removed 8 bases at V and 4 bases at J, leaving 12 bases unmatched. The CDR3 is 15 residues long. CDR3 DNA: TGTGCCAGCGCACAGGGGGCCCTTGTGAGATACGAGCAGTACTTC. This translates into CASAQGALVRYEQYF.

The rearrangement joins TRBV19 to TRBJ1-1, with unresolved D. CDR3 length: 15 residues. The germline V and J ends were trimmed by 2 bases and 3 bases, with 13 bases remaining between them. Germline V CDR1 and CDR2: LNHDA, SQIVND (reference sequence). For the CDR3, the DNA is TGTGCCAGTAGTATATGGCCGGGTAGCGACACTGAAGCTTTCTTT. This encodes CASSIWPGSDTEAFF.

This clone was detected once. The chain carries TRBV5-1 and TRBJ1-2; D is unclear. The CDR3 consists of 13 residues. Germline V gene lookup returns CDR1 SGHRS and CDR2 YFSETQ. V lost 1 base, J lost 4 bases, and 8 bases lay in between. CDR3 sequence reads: CASSLWLAYGYTF. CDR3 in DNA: TGCGCCAGCAGCTTGTGGTTGGCCTATGGCTACACCTTC.

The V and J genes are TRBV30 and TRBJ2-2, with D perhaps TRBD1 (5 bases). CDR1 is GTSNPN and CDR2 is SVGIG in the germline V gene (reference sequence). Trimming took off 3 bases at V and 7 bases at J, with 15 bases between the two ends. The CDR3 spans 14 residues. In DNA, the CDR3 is TGTGCCTGGAGGTCAGGGCCTGTGGTCGGGGAGCTGTTTTTT. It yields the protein CAWRSGPVVGELFF.

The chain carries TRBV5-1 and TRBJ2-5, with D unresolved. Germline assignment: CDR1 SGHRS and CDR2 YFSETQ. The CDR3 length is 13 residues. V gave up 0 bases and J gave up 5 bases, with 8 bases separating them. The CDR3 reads CASSLDSWETQYF. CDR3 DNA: TGCGCCAGCAGCTTGGACAGCTGGGAGACCCAGTACTTC.

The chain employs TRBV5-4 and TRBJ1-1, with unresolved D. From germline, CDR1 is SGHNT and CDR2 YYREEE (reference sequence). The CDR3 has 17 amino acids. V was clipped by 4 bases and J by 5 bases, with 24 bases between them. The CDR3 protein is CASSRDLYGELGTEAFF. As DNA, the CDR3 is TGTGCCAGCAGCCGGGATCTTTATGGGGAGCTAGGAACTGAAGCTTTCTTT.

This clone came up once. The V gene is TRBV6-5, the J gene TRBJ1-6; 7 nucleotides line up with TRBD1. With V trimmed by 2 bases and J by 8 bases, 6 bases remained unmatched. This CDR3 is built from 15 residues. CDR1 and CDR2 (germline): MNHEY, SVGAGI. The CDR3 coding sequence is TGTGCCAGCAGTTACGTTGGGCAGGGGGATTCACCCCTCCACTTT. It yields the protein CASSYVGQGDSPLHF.

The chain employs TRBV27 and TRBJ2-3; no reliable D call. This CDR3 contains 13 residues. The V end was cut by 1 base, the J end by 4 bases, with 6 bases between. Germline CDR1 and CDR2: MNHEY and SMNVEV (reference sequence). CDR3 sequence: CASSLFPADTQYF. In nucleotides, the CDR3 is TGTGCCAGCAGTTTATTCCCAGCAGATACGCAGTATTTT.

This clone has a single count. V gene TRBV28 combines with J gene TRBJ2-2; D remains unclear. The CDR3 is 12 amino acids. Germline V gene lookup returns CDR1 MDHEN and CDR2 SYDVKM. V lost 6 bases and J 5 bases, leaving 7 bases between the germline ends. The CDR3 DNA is TGTGCCAGCAGCTCGTCGACCGGGGAGCTGTTTTTT. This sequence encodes CASSSSTGELFF.

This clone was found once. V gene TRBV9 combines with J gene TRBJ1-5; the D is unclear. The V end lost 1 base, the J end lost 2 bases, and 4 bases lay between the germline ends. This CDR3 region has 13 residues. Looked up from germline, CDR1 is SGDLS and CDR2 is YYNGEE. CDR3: CASSVSGNQPQHF. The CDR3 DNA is TGTGCCAGCAGCGTATCAGGCAATCAGCCCCAGCATTTT.